The 8 T cell receptor beta chains below all came from one sample that was sequenced in a study of blood T cell repertoires in COVID-19. Data came from immunoSEQ multiplex PCR; TCRdb stores just in-frame clones and leaves some out. This sample has about 160,000 clones, with 75% to 85% found just once. Sequenced input: PBMCs or T cells enriched from blood (not recorded which). These receptors came from an older woman who had recovered from COVID-19.

The rearrangement uses TRBV27 and TRBJ2-3, with TRBD1 identical over 8 bases. J gave up 5 bases and V 3 bases, and 1 base lay outside the gene matches. Germline V gene data show CDR1 as MNHEY and CDR2 as SMNVEV (reference sequence). The CDR3 is 13 residues long. CDR3 in amino acids: CASSFRGRDTQYF. CDR3 DNA sequence: TGTGCCAGCAGTTTCAGGGGGCGAGATACGCAGTATTTT.

The chain couples TRBV27 to TRBJ1-1, with 9 bases matching TRBD1. Losses at the gene ends were 6 bases for V and 7 bases for J; bases not matched to a gene: 9. Per germline, CDR1 MNHEY and CDR2 SMNVEV (reference sequence). CDR3 length: 14 amino acids. CDR3 protein: CASSSGTGMGEAFF. CDR3 nucleotides: TGTGCCAGCAGCTCCGGGACAGGGATGGGTGAAGCTTTCTTT.

The chain employs TRBV3-1 (or the pseudogene TRBV3-2) and TRBJ2-3; possible D gene TRBD2, 5 bases. CDR3 length equals 14 residues. Germline values: CDR1 LGHDT, CDR2 YNNKEL (reference sequence). Trimming stripped 0 bases from V and 4 bases from J, with 8 bases between. This chain's CDR3 is CASSQDGAADTQYF. The CDR3 DNA follows: TGTGCCAGCAGCCAAGACGGAGCGGCAGATACGCAGTATTTT.

This rearrangement joins TRBV4-1 to TRBJ2-7; 10 bases agree with TRBD2. The CDR3 is 15 amino acids. Germline V gene lookup returns CDR1 MGHRA and CDR2 YSYEKL. J was trimmed by 7 bases and V by 5 bases; bases with no gene match: 11. CDR3 DNA: TGCGCCAGCAGCTATTCCAGCGGGGGGGCCGATGAGCAGTACTTC. Translated, it gives CASSYSSGGADEQYF.

The chain recombines TRBV6-4 with TRBJ1-2; TRBD1 agrees at 7 bases. This CDR3 has 15 amino acids. With 4 bases clipped from V and 1 base from J, the junction kept 6 bases outside the gene matches. Looked up from germline, CDR1 is MRHNA and CDR2 is SNTAGT. The CDR3 reads CASSVRPGGNYGYTF. The CDR3 region has the DNA TGTGCCAGCAGTGTCCGTCCAGGGGGTAACTATGGCTACACCTTC.

The V call is TRBV30, the J call TRBJ1-1, with 9 bases that match TRBD1. V shed 3 bases, J shed 11 bases, and the junction held 10 bases outside the gene matches. In germline, CDR1 is GTSNPN, CDR2 SVGIG (reference sequence). This CDR3 has 13 amino acids. The CDR3 bases are TGTGCCTGGAGGGGGGACAGGGTAGTCGCGGCTTTCTTT. This codes for CAWRGDRVVAAFF.

The chain couples TRBV24-1 to TRBJ2-7; TRBD2 aligns across 13 bases. With 4 bases clipped from V and 13 bases from J, the junction kept 12 bases outside the gene matches. CDR3 length: 15 residues. The germline V gene encodes CDR1 KGHDR and CDR2 SFDVKD. The CDR3 DNA follows: TGTGCCACCAGTGACTCCGGGACTAGCGGGGAGACTCTATACTTC. It is translated as CATSDSGTSGETLYF.

This chain connects TRBV2 to TRBJ1-1, with TRBD1 identical over 9 bases. This CDR3 comprises 14 residues. The germline V gene encodes CDR1 SNHLY and CDR2 FYNNEI. J gave up 5 bases and V 6 bases, and 7 bases lay outside the gene matches. The CDR3 loop is CASRWDRDATEAFF. DNA for the CDR3: TGTGCCAGCAGGTGGGACAGGGATGCTACTGAAGCTTTCTTT.